This TCR beta chain was identified during a study of patients and donors after allogeneic stem cell transplantation. One entry per CDR3 protein, called by TCRdb with MiXCR from the RT-PCR reads. The data show about a million distinct CDR3 sequences, roughly 18% seen once. Germline V CDR1 and CDR2: SQVTM, ANQGSEA. The V end lost 7 bases, the J end lost 3 bases, and 15 bases lay between the germline ends. The CDR3 sequence is 13 residues long. The specimen was blood, either unsorted or a sorted T cell fraction (not recorded which). This receptor was taken from a human donor who was either an allogeneic HSCT recipient or a stem cell or donor lymphocyte infusion donor (not recorded which). It is not recorded whose cells these are; they may come from a transplant donor. The rearrangement uses TRBV29-1 and TRBJ1-2, with D perhaps matching TRBD1 (5 bases). The CDR3 sequence is CSAPSGEDYGYTF. The CDR3 bases are TGCAGCGCCCCTTCGGGGGAGGACTATGGCTACACCTTC.